Listed below are T cell receptor beta chains from one sample, sequenced in a study of cytomegalovirus exposure and HLA in healthy donors. Data came from immunoSEQ multiplex PCR; TCRdb stores just in-frame clones and leaves some out. The sample lists fewer than 200,000 clones; 60% to 85% were seen once. Material: PBMCs. Receptor source: a female donor in good health and CMV-seronegative. The CDR3 runs from the conserved cysteine through the conserved F or W. D genes are given only for firm matches. Where a row states a size, it is once, few, many or the class of an expanded clone; other rows omit it.

CASSYWGTVSYEQYF TGTGCCAGCAGCTATTGGGGGACAGTCTCCTACGAGCAGTACTTC TRBV5-4 15 TRBJ2-7 TRBD1 NA
CASRDSNTEAFF TGTGCCAGCAGGGACTCGAACACTGAAGCTTTCTTT TRBV6-5 12 TRBJ1-1 NA NA
CASSQATSGGYEQYF TGCGCCAGCAGCCAGGCGACTAGCGGCGGCTACGAGCAGTACTTC TRBV4-3 15 TRBJ2-7 TRBD2 NA
CAWSVSGTGVSPLHF TGTGCCTGGAGTGTTTCCGGGACAGGGGTTTCACCCCTCCACTTT TRBV30 15 TRBJ1-6 TRBD1 few
CASSARKSGAQETQYF TGTGCCAGCAGCGCTCGAAAAAGCGGAGCCCAAGAGACCCAGTACTTC TRBV7-2 16 TRBJ2-5 NA NA
CASSASTSYQETQYF TGTGCCAGCAGTGCCTCGACTAGCTACCAAGAGACCCAGTACTTC TRBV6-1 15 TRBJ2-5 TRBD2 few
CASSPSGNEQYF TGTGCCAGCTCTCCCTCAGGCAACGAGCAGTACTTC TRBV18 12 TRBJ2-7 NA NA
CASSFDGGLGYGYTF TGTGCCAGCAGCTTTGACGGGGGGCTGGGCTATGGCTACACCTTC TRBV5-4 15 TRBJ1-2 NA NA
CASSVRERNTEAFF TGTGCCAGCAGCGTTCGCGAAAGGAACACTGAAGCTTTCTTT TRBV9 14 TRBJ1-1 NA NA
CASSLAGRSYEQYF TGTGCCAGCAGCTTAGCGGGGCGCTCCTACGAGCAGTACTTC TRBV7-9 14 TRBJ2-7 NA NA
CASSQSRGLAGGGPGELFF TGCGCCAGCAGCCAATCTAGGGGACTAGCGGGGGGAGGACCCGGGGAGCTGTTTTTT TRBV4-3 19 TRBJ2-2 TRBD2 NA
CASSYIDRQGAFF TGTGCCAGCAGTTACATAGACAGGCAAGGAGCTTTCTTT TRBV6-5 13 TRBJ1-1 NA NA
CASSDSYNSNQPQHF TGCGCCAGCAGCGACAGCTATAATAGCAATCAGCCCCAGCATTTT TRBV4-3 15 TRBJ1-5 NA NA
CAISMAGANTEAFF TGTGCCATCAGTATGGCAGGGGCAAACACTGAAGCTTTCTTT TRBV10-3 14 TRBJ1-1 NA NA
CAISESIGAREQYF TGTGCCATCAGTGAGTCGATAGGGGCTCGAGAGCAGTACTTC TRBV10-3 14 TRBJ2-7 NA once
CASNRENFLLFF TGTGCCAGTAACAGGGAGAATTTTCTTTTGTTCTTC TRBV7-2 12 TRBJ2-1 NA NA
CASSWGPSGSMETQYF TGTGCCAGCAGCTGGGGTCCTAGCGGGAGCATGGAGACCCAGTACTTC TRBV5-6 16 TRBJ2-5 TRBD2 NA
CASSFHLGRGANQPQHF TGTGCCAGCAGTTTCCACCTCGGCAGGGGGGCAAATCAGCCCCAGCATTTT TRBV28 17 TRBJ1-5 TRBD1 NA
CSARDTETQYF TGCAGTGCTCGGGACACGGAGACCCAGTACTTC TRBV20-1 11 TRBJ2-5 NA NA
CASSLHGGDNQPQHF TGCGCCAGCAGCTTGCACGGGGGGGACAATCAGCCCCAGCATTTT TRBV5-1 15 TRBJ1-5 NA NA
CAISGKLEGTNTGELFF TGTGCCATCAGTGGAAAATTGGAGGGGACGAACACCGGGGAGCTGTTTTTT TRBV10-3 17 TRBJ2-2 NA NA
CASSLLGSGRTDTQYF TGTGCCAGTAGTCTCCTCGGGAGCGGGCGGACAGATACGCAGTATTTT TRBV19 16 TRBJ2-3 NA NA
CASSPFTDTQYF TGTGCCAGCAGCCCGTTCACAGATACGCAGTATTTT TRBV7-2 12 TRBJ2-3 NA NA
CASSIRQGDYEQYF TGTGCCAGCAGCATCCGACAGGGTGACTACGAGCAGTACTTC TRBV9 14 TRBJ2-7 TRBD1 NA
CATSRAPGTSGRHEQFF TGTGCCACCAGCAGAGCACCCGGGACTAGCGGGAGACATGAGCAGTTCTTC TRBV15 17 TRBJ2-1 TRBD2 NA
CASSLYLAGGNQPQHF TGTGCCAGCAGCTTATACCTGGCGGGAGGCAATCAGCCCCAGCATTTT TRBV5-6 16 TRBJ1-5 NA NA
CASRDSDSNQPQHF TGTGCCAGCAGGGACAGCGATAGCAATCAGCCCCAGCATTTT TRBV27 14 TRBJ1-5 NA NA
CASSPSGNTEAFF TGTGCCAGCTCACCGTCAGGGAACACTGAAGCTTTCTTT TRBV18 13 TRBJ1-1 NA NA
CASSTLTGPQETQYF TGTGCCAGCAGCACATTGACAGGGCCCCAAGAGACCCAGTACTTC TRBV7-2 15 TRBJ2-5 TRBD1 NA
CASSQAWGGNEQFF TGCGCCAGCAGCCAGGCGTGGGGCGGCAATGAGCAGTTCTTC TRBV5-1 14 TRBJ2-1 NA NA
CASSGRSDRGPLSNQPQHF TGTGCCAGCAGTGGAAGATCGGACAGGGGGCCACTTAGCAATCAGCCCCAGCATTTT TRBV6-1 19 TRBJ1-5 TRBD1 NA
CASSMRASRLETQYF TGTGCCAGTAGTATGAGGGCCTCTAGGCTGGAGACCCAGTACTTC TRBV19 15 TRBJ2-5 NA NA
CASSLDLGKLFF TGCGCCAGCAGCTTGGACCTCGGAAAACTGTTTTTT TRBV5-1 12 TRBJ1-4 NA NA
CAHSRTVAYEQYF TGTGCCCATAGCCGGACAGTAGCCTACGAGCAGTACTTC TRBV6-1 13 TRBJ2-7 NA few
CVCGVEGYGYTF TGTGTATGTGGGGTGGAGGGCTATGGCTACACCTTC TRBV6-5 12 TRBJ1-2 NA NA
CASSLAQGWEGSNQPQHF TGTGCCAGCAGCTTAGCGCAGGGCTGGGAGGGGAGCAATCAGCCCCAGCATTTT TRBV7-2 18 TRBJ1-5 NA NA
CASSQDRASGGSEQFF TGCGCCAGCAGCCAAGATCGGGCTAGCGGGGGAAGTGAGCAGTTCTTC TRBV4-1 16 TRBJ2-1 TRBD2 once
CASSLNRVRWQFF TGTGCCAGCAGCTTAAACAGGGTACGATGGCAGTTCTTC TRBV7-2 13 TRBJ2-1 NA NA
CASSLTGRGSYNEQFF TGTGCCAGCAGTTTGACAGGGCGGGGATCCTACAATGAGCAGTTCTTC TRBV6-5 16 TRBJ2-1 NA NA
CASSSVAGVKTQYF TGTGCCAGCAGCTCAGTAGCGGGAGTAAAGACCCAGTACTTC TRBV7-2 14 TRBJ2-5 TRBD2 NA
CASSKRGPGVRNTEAFF TGTGCCAGCAGCAAAAGGGGGCCTGGGGTCCGGAACACTGAAGCTTTCTTT TRBV21-1 17 TRBJ1-1 NA NA
CASSLGQGARETQYF TGTGCCAGCAGCCTCGGACAGGGGGCGAGGGAGACCCAGTACTTC TRBV6-5 15 TRBJ2-5 TRBD1 NA
CAWRDRGRGDTGELFF TGTGCCTGGAGGGACAGGGGGCGCGGGGACACCGGGGAGCTGTTTTTT TRBV30 16 TRBJ2-2 TRBD1 few
CASSPKYGPNEQFF TGTGCCAGCAGCCCGAAATATGGGCCCAATGAGCAGTTCTTC TRBV7-8 14 TRBJ2-1 NA NA
CSVDKIAGTNEQFF TGCAGCGTTGACAAGATAGCGGGTACCAATGAGCAGTTCTTC TRBV29-1 14 TRBJ2-1 TRBD2 once
CASSPSGLYEQYF TGCGCCAGCAGTCCGTCGGGACTCTACGAGCAGTACTTC TRBV23-1 13 TRBJ2-7 NA NA
CASSPTSGGPAGELFF TGTGCCAGCAGCCCGACTAGCGGGGGGCCCGCCGGGGAGCTGTTTTTT TRBV2 16 TRBJ2-2 TRBD2 NA
CASSLKQANTGELFF TGCGCCAGCAGCTTGAAACAGGCGAACACCGGGGAGCTGTTTTTT TRBV5-1 15 TRBJ2-2 NA NA
CASSIGPTNSNQPQHF TGTGCCAGTAGTATAGGGCCCACCAATAGCAATCAGCCCCAGCATTTT TRBV19 16 TRBJ1-5 NA NA
CASRDSHEQYF TGTGCCAGCAGGGACAGCCACGAGCAGTACTTC TRBV7-9 11 TRBJ2-7 NA NA
CASSSVRATNYGYTF TGTGCCAGCAGCTCCGTGCGGGCAACTAACTATGGCTACACCTTC TRBV11-2 15 TRBJ1-2 NA NA
CASSPGPGLSSGNTIYF TGTGCCAGCTCACCGGGCCCCGGACTGAGCTCTGGAAACACCATATATTTT TRBV18 17 TRBJ1-3 NA NA
CASLREPNTEAFF TGCGCCAGCCTGAGGGAACCTAACACTGAAGCTTTCTTT TRBV5-1 13 TRBJ1-1 NA NA
CSVEWDRGFTYEQYF TGCAGCGTTGAGTGGGACAGGGGATTTACCTACGAGCAGTACTTC TRBV29-1 15 TRBJ2-7 TRBD1 NA
CASSSGQGRNNEQFF TGTGCCAGCAGTTCCGGACAGGGTAGGAACAATGAGCAGTTCTTC TRBV27 15 TRBJ2-1 TRBD1 few
CASSRGLPPNTGELFF TGCGCCAGCAGCCGGGGACTCCCCCCGAACACCGGGGAGCTGTTTTTT TRBV4-3 16 TRBJ2-2 NA NA
CVSSLGGQGYEQYF TGCGTCAGCAGCTTGGGGGGACAGGGCTACGAGCAGTACTTC TRBV5-1 14 TRBJ2-7 TRBD1 once
CASSVTGGASYEQYF TGCGCCAGCAGCGTGACAGGGGGCGCTTCCTACGAGCAGTACTTC TRBV5-1 15 TRBJ2-7 TRBD1 NA
CASSAASGGADTQYF TGTGCCAGCTCGGCCGCTAGCGGGGGGGCAGATACGCAGTATTTT TRBV27 15 TRBJ2-3 TRBD2 NA
CASIKGVQETQYF TGTGCCAGCATAAAAGGGGTCCAAGAGACCCAGTACTTC TRBV6-1 13 TRBJ2-5 NA NA